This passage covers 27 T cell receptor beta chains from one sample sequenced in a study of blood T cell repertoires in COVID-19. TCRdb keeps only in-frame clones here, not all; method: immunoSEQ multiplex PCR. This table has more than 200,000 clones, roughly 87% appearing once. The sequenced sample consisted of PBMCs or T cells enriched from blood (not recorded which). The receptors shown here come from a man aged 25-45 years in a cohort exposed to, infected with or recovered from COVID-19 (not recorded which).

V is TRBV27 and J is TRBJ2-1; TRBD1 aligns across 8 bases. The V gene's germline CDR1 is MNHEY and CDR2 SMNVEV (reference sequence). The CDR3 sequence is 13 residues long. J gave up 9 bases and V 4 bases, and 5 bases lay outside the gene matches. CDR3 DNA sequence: TGTGCCAGCAGTTCCAACGGACAGGGTGAGCAGTTCTTC. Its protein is CASSSNGQGEQFF.

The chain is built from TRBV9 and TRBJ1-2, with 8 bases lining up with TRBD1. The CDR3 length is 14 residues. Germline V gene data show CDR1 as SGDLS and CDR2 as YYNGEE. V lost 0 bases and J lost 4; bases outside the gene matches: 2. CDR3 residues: CASSVGDRPYGYTF. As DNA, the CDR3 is TGTGCCAGCAGCGTAGGGGACAGGCCCTATGGCTACACCTTC.

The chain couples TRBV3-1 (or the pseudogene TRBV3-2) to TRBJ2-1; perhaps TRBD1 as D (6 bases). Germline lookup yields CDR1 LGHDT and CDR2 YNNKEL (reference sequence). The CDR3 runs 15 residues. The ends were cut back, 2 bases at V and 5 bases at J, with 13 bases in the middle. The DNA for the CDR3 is TGTGCCAGCAGCCAAATGTGGGGGCGCGACAATGAGCAGTTCTTC. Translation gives CASSQMWGRDNEQFF.

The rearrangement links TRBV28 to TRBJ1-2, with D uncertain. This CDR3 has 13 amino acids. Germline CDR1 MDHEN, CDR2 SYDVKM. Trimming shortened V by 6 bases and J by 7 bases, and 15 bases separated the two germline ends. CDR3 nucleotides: TGTGCCAGCAGCCCTCAGGACTATGCTGGCTACACCTTC. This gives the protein CASSPQDYAGYTF.

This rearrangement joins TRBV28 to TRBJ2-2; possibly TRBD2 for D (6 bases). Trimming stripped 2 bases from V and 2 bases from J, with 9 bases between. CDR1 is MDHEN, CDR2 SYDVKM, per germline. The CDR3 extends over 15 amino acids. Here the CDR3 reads CASSLPGSNTGELFF. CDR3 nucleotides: TGTGCCAGCAGTTTACCCGGGAGTAACACCGGGGAGCTGTTTTTT.

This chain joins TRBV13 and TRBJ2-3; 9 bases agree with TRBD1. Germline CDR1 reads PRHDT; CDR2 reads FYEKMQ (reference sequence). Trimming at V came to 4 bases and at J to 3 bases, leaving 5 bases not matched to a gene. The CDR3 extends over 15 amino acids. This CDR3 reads CASSSHRGRTDTQYF. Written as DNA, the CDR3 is TGTGCCAGCAGCTCCCACAGGGGGCGAACAGATACGCAGTATTTT. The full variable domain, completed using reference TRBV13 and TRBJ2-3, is AAGVIQSPRHLIKEKRETATLKCYPIPRHDTVYWYQQGPGQDPQFLISFYEKMQSDKGSIPDRFSAQQFSDYHSELNMSSLELGDSALYFCASSSHRGRTDTQYFGPGTRLTVL.

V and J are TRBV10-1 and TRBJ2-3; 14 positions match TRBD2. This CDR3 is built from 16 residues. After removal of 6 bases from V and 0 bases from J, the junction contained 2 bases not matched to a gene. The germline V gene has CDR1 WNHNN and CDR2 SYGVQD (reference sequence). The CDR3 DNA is TGCGCCAGCAGGGGACTAGCGGGAGAGAGCACAGATACGCAGTATTTT. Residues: CASRGLAGESTDTQYF.

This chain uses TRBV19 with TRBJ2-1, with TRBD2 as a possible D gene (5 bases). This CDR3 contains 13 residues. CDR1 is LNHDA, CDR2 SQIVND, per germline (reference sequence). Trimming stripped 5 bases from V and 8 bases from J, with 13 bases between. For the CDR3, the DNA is TGTGCCAGTAGTCCCCCTGAGAGGGATGAGCAGTTCTTC. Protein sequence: CASSPPERDEQFF.

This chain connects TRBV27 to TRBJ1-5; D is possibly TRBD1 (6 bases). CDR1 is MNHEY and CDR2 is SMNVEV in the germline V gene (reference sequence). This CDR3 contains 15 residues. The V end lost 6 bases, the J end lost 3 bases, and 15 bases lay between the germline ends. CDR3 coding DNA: TGTGCCAGCAGCCCGGGGGGGGCATTCAATCAGCCCCAGCATTTT. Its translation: CASSPGGAFNQPQHF.

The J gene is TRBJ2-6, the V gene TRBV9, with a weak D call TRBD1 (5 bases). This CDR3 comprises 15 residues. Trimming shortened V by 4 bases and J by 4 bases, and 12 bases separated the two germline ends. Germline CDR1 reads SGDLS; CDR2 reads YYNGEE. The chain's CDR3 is CASSPRQNGANVLTF. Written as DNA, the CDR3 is TGTGCCAGCAGCCCACGACAGAACGGGGCCAACGTCCTGACTTTC. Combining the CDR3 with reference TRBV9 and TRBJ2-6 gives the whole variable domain DSGVTQTPKHLITATGQRVTLRCSPRSGDLSVYWYQQSLDQGLQFLIQYYNGEERAKGNILERFSAQQFPDLHSELNLSSLELGDSALYFCASSPRQNGANVLTFGAGSRLTVL.

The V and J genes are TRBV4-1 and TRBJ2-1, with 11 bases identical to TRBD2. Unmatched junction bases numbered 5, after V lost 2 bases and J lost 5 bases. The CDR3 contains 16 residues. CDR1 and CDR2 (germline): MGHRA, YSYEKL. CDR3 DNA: TGCGCCAGCAGCCAAAGACTAGCGGGGATAAACAATGAGCAGTTCTTC. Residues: CASSQRLAGINNEQFF.

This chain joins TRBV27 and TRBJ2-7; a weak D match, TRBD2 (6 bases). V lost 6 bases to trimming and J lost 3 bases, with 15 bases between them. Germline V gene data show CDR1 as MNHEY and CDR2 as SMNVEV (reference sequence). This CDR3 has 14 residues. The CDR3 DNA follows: TGTGCCAGCAGCTTGACTAGTATAGGCTACGAGCAGTACTTC. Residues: CASSLTSIGYEQYF.

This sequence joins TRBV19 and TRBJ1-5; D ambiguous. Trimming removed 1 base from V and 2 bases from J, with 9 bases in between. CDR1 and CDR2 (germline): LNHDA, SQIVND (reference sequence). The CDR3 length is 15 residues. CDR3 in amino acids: CASSIVGVGNQPQHF. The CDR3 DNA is TGTGCCAGTAGTATAGTTGGAGTGGGCAATCAGCCCCAGCATTTT.

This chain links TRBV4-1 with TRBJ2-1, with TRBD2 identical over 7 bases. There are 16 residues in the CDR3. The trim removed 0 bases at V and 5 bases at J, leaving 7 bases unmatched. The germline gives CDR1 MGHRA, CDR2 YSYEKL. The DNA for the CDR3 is TGCGCCAGCAGCCAAGAGAAGGGACTATACAACAATGAGCAGTTCTTC. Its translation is CASSQEKGLYNNEQFF.

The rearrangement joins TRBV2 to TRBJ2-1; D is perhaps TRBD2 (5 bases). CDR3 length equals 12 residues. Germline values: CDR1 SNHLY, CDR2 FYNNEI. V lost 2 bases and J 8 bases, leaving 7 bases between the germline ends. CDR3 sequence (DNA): TGTGCCAGCAGTGAACATAGCGATGAGCAGTTCTTC. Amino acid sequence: CASSEHSDEQFF.

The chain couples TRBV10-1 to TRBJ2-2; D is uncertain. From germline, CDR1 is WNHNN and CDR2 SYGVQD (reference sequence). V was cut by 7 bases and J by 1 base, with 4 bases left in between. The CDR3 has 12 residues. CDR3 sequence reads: CASTKNTGELFF. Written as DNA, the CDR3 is TGCGCCAGCACAAAGAACACCGGGGAGCTGTTTTTT.

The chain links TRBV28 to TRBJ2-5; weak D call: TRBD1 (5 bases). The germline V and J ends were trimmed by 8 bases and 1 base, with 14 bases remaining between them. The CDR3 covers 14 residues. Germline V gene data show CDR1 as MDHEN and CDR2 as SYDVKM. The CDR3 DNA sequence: TGTGCCAGCCGACATTACAGGACCCAAGAGACCCAGTACTTC. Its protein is CASRHYRTQETQYF.

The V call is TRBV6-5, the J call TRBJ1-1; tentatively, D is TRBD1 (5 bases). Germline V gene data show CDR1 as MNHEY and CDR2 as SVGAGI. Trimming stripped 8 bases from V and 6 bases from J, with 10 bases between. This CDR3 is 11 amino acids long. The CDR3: CASGRGSEAFF. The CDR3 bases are TGTGCCAGCGGTAGGGGTTCTGAAGCTTTCTTT.

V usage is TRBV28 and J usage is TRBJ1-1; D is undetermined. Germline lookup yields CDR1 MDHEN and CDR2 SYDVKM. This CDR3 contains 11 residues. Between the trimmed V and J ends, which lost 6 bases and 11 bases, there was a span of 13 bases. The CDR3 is CASSPRGRAFF. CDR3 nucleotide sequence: TGTGCCAGCAGCCCCAGAGGGAGGGCTTTCTTT.

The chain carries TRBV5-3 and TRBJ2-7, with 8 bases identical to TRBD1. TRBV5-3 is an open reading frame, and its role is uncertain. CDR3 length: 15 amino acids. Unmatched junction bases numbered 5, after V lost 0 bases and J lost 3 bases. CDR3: CARSLDAGGLYEQYF. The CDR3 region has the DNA TGTGCCAGAAGCTTGGACGCAGGGGGCCTCTACGAGCAGTACTTC.

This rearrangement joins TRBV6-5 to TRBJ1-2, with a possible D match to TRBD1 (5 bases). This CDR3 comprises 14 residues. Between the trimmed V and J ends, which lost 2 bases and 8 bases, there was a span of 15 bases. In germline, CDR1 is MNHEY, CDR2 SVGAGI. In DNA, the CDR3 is TGTGCCAGCAGTTACGTGGGGGGACCGAGGGGCTACACCTTC. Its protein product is CASSYVGGPRGYTF.

DNA for the CDR3: TGTGCCAGCAGCCAAGGGCTGGGACCAGCGGGAGGGACCTACGAGCAGTACTTC. This sequence encodes CASSQGLGPAGGTYEQYF. The chain is built from TRBV4-2 and TRBJ2-7; TRBD2 aligns across 10 bases. The V gene's germline CDR1 is LGHNA and CDR2 YNFKEQ. V lost 1 base and J lost 2; bases outside the gene matches: 11. The CDR3 spans 18 residues.

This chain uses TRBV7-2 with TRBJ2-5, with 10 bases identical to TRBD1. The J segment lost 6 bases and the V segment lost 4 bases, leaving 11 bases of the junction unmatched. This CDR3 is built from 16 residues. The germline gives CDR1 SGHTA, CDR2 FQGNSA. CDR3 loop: CASSSVGATGGKTQYF. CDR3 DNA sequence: TGTGCCAGCAGCTCCGTGGGGGCGACAGGGGGCAAGACCCAGTACTTC.

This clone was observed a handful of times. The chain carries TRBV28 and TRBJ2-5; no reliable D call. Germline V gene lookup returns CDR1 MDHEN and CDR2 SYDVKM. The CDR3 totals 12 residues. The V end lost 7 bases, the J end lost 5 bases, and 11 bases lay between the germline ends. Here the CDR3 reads CASIGPRETQYF. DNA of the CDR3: TGTGCCAGCATTGGGCCCCGGGAGACCCAGTACTTC.

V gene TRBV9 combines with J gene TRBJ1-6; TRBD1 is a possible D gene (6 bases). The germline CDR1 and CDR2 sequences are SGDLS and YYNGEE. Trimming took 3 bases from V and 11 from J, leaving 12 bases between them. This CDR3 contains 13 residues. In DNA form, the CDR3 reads TGTGCCAGCAGCGGAACAGGGACGGCACCCCTCCACTTT. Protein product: CASSGTGTAPLHF.

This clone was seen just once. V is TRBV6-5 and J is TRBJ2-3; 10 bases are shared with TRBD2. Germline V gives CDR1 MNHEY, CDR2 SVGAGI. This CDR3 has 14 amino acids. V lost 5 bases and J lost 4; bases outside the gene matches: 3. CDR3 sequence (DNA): TGTGCCAGCAGTCGTGGACTAGCGGCAGATACGCAGTATTTT. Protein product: CASSRGLAADTQYF.

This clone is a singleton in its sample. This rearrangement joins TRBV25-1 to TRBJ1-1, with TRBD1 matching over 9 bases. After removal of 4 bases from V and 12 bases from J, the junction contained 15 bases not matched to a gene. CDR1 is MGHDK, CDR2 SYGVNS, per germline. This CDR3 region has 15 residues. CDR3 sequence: CASSGESRDRVWPFF. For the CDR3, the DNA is TGTGCCAGCAGTGGCGAATCCCGGGACAGGGTATGGCCTTTCTTT. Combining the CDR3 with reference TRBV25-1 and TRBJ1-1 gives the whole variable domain EADIYQTPRYLVIGTGKKITLECSQTMGHDKMYWYQQDPGMELHLIHYSYGVNSTEKGDLSSESTVSRIRTEHFPLTLESARPSHTSQYLCASSGESRDRVWPFFGQGTRLTVV.